This T cell receptor beta chain was observed in a study of blood T cell repertoires in COVID-19. CDR3 length equals 11 residues. Germline CDR1 reads SGHAT; CDR2 reads FQNNGV. V was cut by 2 bases and J by 5 bases, with 2 bases left in between. The authors' processing: Estimation of nucleated cell counts relied on the amplification of reference gene primers. The data were produced by immunoSEQ multiplex PCR, yet TCRdb's version contains in-frame clones alone and is incomplete. V and J calls and clone size come straight from that table; D and trimming were deduced from the DNA. The table records about 350,000 clones, around nine tenths of them present only once. This clone showed up just once. While infection was still active, Seattle patients were enrolled and then followed longitudinally.

This chain joins TRBV11-2 and TRBJ2-3; D gene uncertain. The receptor was isolated from a woman between 65 and 79 years old with COVID-19, enrolled during active disease. Sequenced material: peripheral blood. This chain's CDR3 is CASSLRDTQYF. CDR3 sequence (DNA): TGTGCCAGCAGCTTACGAGATACGCAGTATTTT.